This entry lists 28 T cell receptor beta chains sequenced from one sample in a study of blood T cell repertoires in COVID-19. Clones were sequenced by immunoSEQ multiplex PCR, and TCRdb holds only the in-frame ones, with some missing. The sample consists of tens of thousands of clones, roughly 80% of them appearing once. Specimen: peripheral blood. The origin of the receptors is a human donor in a cohort sampled during active COVID-19.

About this clone: Other DNA sequences in this sample translate to the same CDR3. The V and J genes are TRBV18 and TRBJ2-3; perhaps TRBD1 as D (6 bases). The V and J ends lost 2 bases and 2 bases respectively, with 11 bases between them. The CDR3 spans 15 residues. Germline CDR1 reads KGHSH; CDR2 reads LQKENI. CDR3 in amino acids: CASSPGQGTTDTQYF. The DNA for the CDR3 is TGTGCCAGCTCACCAGGGCAGGGGACCACAGATACGCAGTATTTT.

This chain joins TRBV19 and TRBJ1-5; D may be TRBD1 (5 bases). Between the trimmed V and J ends, which lost 6 bases and 7 bases, there was a span of 16 bases. There are 14 residues in the CDR3. In germline, CDR1 is LNHDA, CDR2 SQIVND (reference sequence). The CDR3 loop is CASRSQGDGQPQHF. In DNA, the CDR3 is TGTGCCAGTAGATCCCAGGGCGACGGGCAGCCCCAGCATTTT. Full variable domain (remainder filled in from reference TRBV19 and TRBJ1-5): DGGITQSPKYLFRKEGQNVTLSCEQNLNHDAMYWYRQDPGQGLRLIYYSQIVNDFQKGDIAEGYSVSREKKESFPLTVTSAQKNPTAFYLCASRSQGDGQPQHFGDGTRLSIL.

This sequence joins TRBV30 and TRBJ2-7; D is uncertain. V dropped 1 base and J dropped 3 bases, with 7 bases sitting between them. CDR1 GTSNPN and CDR2 SVGIG come from the germline V gene (reference sequence). The length of the CDR3 is 12 residues. CDR3 sequence: CAWSAIHYEQYF. In DNA, the CDR3 is TGTGCCTGGAGTGCCATACACTACGAGCAGTACTTC. The full variable domain, completed using reference TRBV30 and TRBJ2-7, is SQTIHQWPATLVQPVGSPLSLECTVEGTSNPNLYWYRQAAGRGLQLLFYSVGIGQISSEVPQNLSASRPQDRQFILSSKKLLLSDSGFYLCAWSAIHYEQYFGPGTRLTVT.

The CDR3 sequence: CASSYVSPGGTQYF. The CDR3 DNA is TGTGCCAGCAGTTACGTGAGCCCGGGGGGGACCCAGTACTTC. V gene TRBV6-2 or TRBV6-3 combines with J gene TRBJ2-5, with 7 bases identical to TRBD2. After removal of 2 bases from V and 7 bases from J, the junction contained 7 bases not matched to a gene. Per germline, CDR1 MNHEY and CDR2 SVGEGT. The CDR3 contains 14 residues.

The rearrangement links TRBV6-5 to TRBJ2-1, with 7 bases fitting TRBD1. Per germline, CDR1 MNHEY and CDR2 SVGAGI. V lost 7 bases and J lost 0; bases outside the gene matches: 3. The CDR3 runs 14 residues. DNA of the CDR3: TGTGCCAGCAAGGGGGCCTACTCCTACAATGAGCAGTTCTTC. Translated, it gives CASKGAYSYNEQFF.

This chain links TRBV29-1 with TRBJ1-1, with D perhaps TRBD1 (6 bases). Germline V gene lookup returns CDR1 SQVTM and CDR2 ANQGSEA. V was cut by 1 base and J by 10 bases, with 16 bases left in between. This CDR3 comprises 13 residues. This CDR3 is CSVEVGGGATAFF. Written as DNA, the CDR3 is TGCAGCGTTGAAGTTGGAGGGGGGGCGACAGCTTTCTTT.

This clone has more than one count but fewer than ten. This chain connects TRBV3-1 (or the pseudogene TRBV3-2) to TRBJ2-2, with TRBD2 matching 12 bases. This CDR3 contains 16 residues. Trimming at V came to 8 bases and at J to 5 bases, leaving 9 bases not matched to a gene. Germline V CDR1 and CDR2: LGHDT, YNNKEL (reference sequence). CDR3 amino acids: CASGPSGGASTGELFF. DNA for the CDR3: TGTGCCAGCGGACCTAGCGGGGGGGCCTCAACCGGGGAGCTGTTTTTT.

A few counts support this clone. The chain couples TRBV5-6 to TRBJ2-2; possible D gene TRBD2, 6 bases. With 4 bases removed from V and 4 bases from J, the gap between germline ends came to 14 bases. The CDR3 contains 15 residues. Germline CDR1 SGHDT, CDR2 YYEEEE. The CDR3 region has the DNA TGTGCCAGCAGCCGGGGGACGGCGGTCACCGGGGAGCTGTTTTTT. This codes for CASSRGTAVTGELFF.

CDR3 sequence reads: CASSPAGITGADYGYTF. CDR3 nucleotide sequence: TGTGCCAGCAGCCCGGCAGGCATCACAGGGGCCGACTATGGCTACACCTTC. The chain combines TRBV4-2 with TRBJ1-2, with 7 positions matching TRBD1. The CDR3 is 17 residues long. CDR1 is LGHNA and CDR2 is YNFKEQ in the germline V gene. With V trimmed by 4 bases and J by 3 bases, 14 bases remained unmatched.

This chain uses TRBV12-3 or TRBV12-4 with TRBJ1-2, with D tentatively TRBD1 (5 bases). V lost 6 bases, J lost 4 bases, and 9 bases lay in between. The CDR3 totals 12 residues. The CDR3 here is CASSSGRYGYTF. The CDR3 DNA reads as TGTGCCAGCAGCTCAGGGCGCTATGGCTACACCTTC.

The V and J genes are TRBV5-1 and TRBJ1-3; D remains unclear. Between the trimmed V and J ends, which lost 0 bases and 0 bases, there was a span of 10 bases. The CDR3 consists of 16 residues. CDR1 is SGHRS and CDR2 is YFSETQ in the germline V gene. The CDR3 DNA follows: TGCGCCAGCAGCTTGGGCGGCGGGAGCTCTGGAAACACCATATATTTT. Translating gives CASSLGGGSSGNTIYF.

The chain joins TRBV5-1 to TRBJ1-1; the D gene is possibly TRBD1 (6 bases). The germline V and J ends were trimmed by 3 bases and 5 bases, with 14 bases remaining between them. The germline V gene has CDR1 SGHRS and CDR2 YFSETQ. The length of the CDR3 is 14 residues. The CDR3 nucleotides read TGCGCCAGCAGCTCGGGCCCCCAGGGGACTGAAGCTTTCTTT. Residues: CASSSGPQGTEAFF. Using reference TRBV5-1 and TRBJ1-1 for the parts outside the CDR3, the full variable domain is KAGVTQTPRYLIKTRGQQVTLSCSPISGHRSVSWYQQTPGQGLQFLFEYFSETQRNKGNFPGRFSGRQFSNSRSEMNVSTLELGDSALYLCASSSGPQGTEAFFGQGTRLTVV.

The V and J genes are TRBV14 and TRBJ1-2; 7 nucleotides line up with TRBD1. CDR1 SGHDN and CDR2 FVKESK come from the germline V gene. The CDR3 extends over 13 amino acids. V lost 4 bases, J lost 6 bases, and 5 bases stayed unmatched. In DNA, the CDR3 is TGTGCCAGCAGCCCGGACAGGTCGCATGGCTACACCTTC. Translation: CASSPDRSHGYTF.

The chain has TRBV28 and TRBJ2-7; 8 positions match TRBD2. Germline V lookup: CDR1 MDHEN, CDR2 SYDVKM. The junction had 15 bases not matched to a gene; V was cut back by 10 bases and J by 1 base. This CDR3 comprises 16 residues. The CDR3 is CATAGWVAGPSYEQYF. The DNA for the CDR3 is TGTGCCACAGCCGGGTGGGTAGCGGGACCTTCCTACGAGCAGTACTTC. Full variable domain (remainder filled in from reference TRBV28 and TRBJ2-7): DVKVTQSSRYLVKRTGEKVFLECVQDMDHENMFWYRQDPGLGLRLIYFSYDVKMKEKGDIPEGYSVSREKKERFSLILESASTNQTSMYLCATAGWVAGPSYEQYFGPGTRLTVT.

The rearrangement joins TRBV2 to TRBJ1-3; perhaps TRBD1 as D (5 bases). V dropped 7 bases and J dropped 0 bases, with 10 bases sitting between them. The CDR3 has 14 residues. The germline V gene has CDR1 SNHLY and CDR2 FYNNEI. CDR3 residues: CASISGISGNTIYF. The DNA of the CDR3 is TGTGCCAGCATCTCAGGGATCTCTGGAAACACCATATATTTT.

The CDR3 DNA is TGTGCCAGCAGTTTATTACAGGGGGACTCACCCCTCCACTTT. Its translation: CASSLLQGDSPLHF. The chain carries TRBV27 and TRBJ1-6; 8 bases are a match to TRBD1. Unmatched junction bases numbered 3, after V lost 1 base and J lost 10 bases. The germline CDR1 and CDR2 sequences are MNHEY and SMNVEV (reference sequence). This CDR3 spans 14 amino acids.

This clone was recorded once. This sequence joins TRBV2 and TRBJ2-7; tentatively, D is TRBD2 (7 bases). The V gene's germline CDR1 is SNHLY and CDR2 FYNNEI. V shed 4 bases and J shed 4 bases, with 14 bases lying between them. This CDR3 is 14 amino acids long. CDR3 sequence reads: CASSAQGGRYEQYF. Here the CDR3 DNA reads TGTGCCAGCAGTGCACAGGGAGGGAGGTACGAGCAGTACTTC.

J is TRBJ2-2 and V is TRBV10-1; D is perhaps TRBD2 (6 bases). Germline CDR1 is WNHNN and CDR2 is SYGVQD (reference sequence). CDR3 size: 13 residues. The V end was cut by 6 bases, the J end by 7 bases, with 12 bases between. CDR3 loop: CASRSGLGGELFF. The CDR3, as DNA: TGCGCCAGCAGAAGCGGGCTGGGCGGGGAGCTGTTTTTT.

The chain uses TRBV4-1 and TRBJ2-7; 7 nucleotides match TRBD1. This CDR3 has 13 amino acids. Germline V gives CDR1 MGHRA, CDR2 YSYEKL. The V and J ends lost 5 bases and 4 bases, in that order; junction bases with no gene match: 5. The CDR3 DNA follows: TGCGCCAGCAGCTGGGGGACAGAATACGAGCAGTACTTC. Protein sequence: CASSWGTEYEQYF.

The J gene is TRBJ2-2, the V gene TRBV7-9; 8 positions match TRBD1. Looked up from germline, CDR1 is SEHNR and CDR2 is FQNEAQ (reference sequence). The junction had 3 bases not matched to a gene; V was cut back by 1 base and J by 5 bases. The CDR3 loop spans 15 amino acids. The CDR3 here is CASSLGTGKTGELFF. DNA of the CDR3: TGTGCCAGCAGCTTAGGGACAGGGAAAACCGGGGAGCTGTTTTTT.

V is TRBV9 and J is TRBJ2-3; 9 bases line up with TRBD2. Losses at the gene ends were 0 bases for V and 2 bases for J; bases not matched to a gene: 7. The V gene's germline CDR1 is SGDLS and CDR2 YYNGEE. The CDR3 is 17 residues long. In DNA, the CDR3 is TGTGCCAGCAGCGTAGGAGTAAAGCGGGGGGCCACAGATACGCAGTATTTT. This encodes CASSVGVKRGATDTQYF.

V and J are TRBV2 and TRBJ1-6, with D possibly matching TRBD1 (5 bases). The ends were cut back, 2 bases at V and 4 bases at J, with 9 bases in the middle. CDR1 SNHLY and CDR2 FYNNEI come from the germline V gene. The CDR3 totals 15 residues. Written as DNA, the CDR3 is TGTGCCAGCAGTGAAAGGGGTAGTTATAATTCACCCCTCCACTTT. Its protein product is CASSERGSYNSPLHF.

The rearrangement links TRBV28 to TRBJ1-1; D is unclear. Deletions cut 6 bases from V and 1 base from J, with 9 bases between. This CDR3 is 13 amino acids long. From germline, CDR1 is MDHEN and CDR2 SYDVKM. The CDR3 is CASSPIKNTEAFF. The CDR3 bases are TGTGCCAGCAGCCCTATAAAGAACACTGAAGCTTTCTTT.

Of note for this clone: One end of the junction is discordant with germline, which a read error may explain. The chain is built from TRBV6-5 and TRBJ1-1, with D unclear. This CDR3 comprises 13 residues. Germline V lookup: CDR1 MNHEY, CDR2 SVGAGI. CDR3 loop: CASSDSKNTEAFF. In nucleotides, the CDR3 is TGTGCCAGCAGTGACTCTAAGAACACTGAAGCTTTCTTT.

This chain uses TRBV4-2 with TRBJ1-2; 9 nucleotides agree with TRBD1. The length of the CDR3 is 17 residues. Trimming took 0 bases from V and 3 from J; bases not matched to a gene: 8. CDR1 LGHNA and CDR2 YNFKEQ come from the germline V gene. CDR3 in amino acids: CASSQDLRQGEDYGYTF. For the CDR3, the DNA is TGTGCCAGCAGCCAAGATCTCAGACAGGGGGAGGACTATGGCTACACCTTC.

The chain couples TRBV5-4 to TRBJ1-3, with TRBD1 as a possible D gene (5 bases). The germline gives CDR1 SGHNT, CDR2 YYREEE (reference sequence). V was trimmed by 2 bases and J by 6 bases, leaving 12 bases between them. CDR3 length: 14 amino acids. The CDR3 DNA reads TGTGCCAGCAGCTTCGGGGGGGTTGAAAACACCATATATTTT. Its translation: CASSFGGVENTIYF.

CDR3 in DNA: TGTGCCAGCAGTGAAATTATAATTGGACAGGGGAATGAAAAACTGTTTTTT. Its translation is CASSEIIIGQGNEKLFF. The chain recombines TRBV6-1 with TRBJ1-4; 9 bases are shared with TRBD1. Germline values: CDR1 MNHNS, CDR2 SASEGT. With 2 bases clipped from V and 5 bases from J, the junction kept 9 bases outside the gene matches. This CDR3 has 17 residues.

Here the CDR3 DNA reads TGTGCCAGCAGTTTAAACCCTCGGGTTGGCTACACCTTC. It specifies CASSLNPRVGYTF. This chain joins TRBV12-3 or TRBV12-4 and TRBJ1-2; D not certain. The CDR3 loop spans 13 amino acids. V lost 2 bases and J 7 bases, leaving 11 bases between the germline ends.